Following are 8 T cell receptor beta chains from one sample sequenced in a study of blood T cell repertoires in COVID-19. Here immunoSEQ multiplex PCR was the method, and the copy in TCRdb shows in-frame clones only, minus some. The table shows about 400,000 clones, with under 90% occurring only once. Material for sequencing was PBMCs or T cells enriched from blood (not recorded which). The receptors here all came from a woman aged 25 to 39 who had recovered from COVID-19.

This clone was counted a single time. The chain combines TRBV9 with TRBJ2-7; 7 bases map to TRBD1. The CDR3 totals 15 residues. In germline, CDR1 is SGDLS, CDR2 YYNGEE. J was trimmed by 5 bases and V by 0 bases; bases with no gene match: 8. The CDR3: CASSVAVTGFNEQYF. The DNA for the CDR3 is TGTGCCAGCAGCGTAGCCGTGACAGGGTTTAACGAGCAGTACTTC.

The chain carries TRBV5-4 and TRBJ2-7; D may be TRBD2 (6 bases). The CDR3 sequence is 14 residues long. CDR1 is SGHNT and CDR2 is YYREEE in the germline V gene (reference sequence). The germline V and J ends were trimmed by 0 bases and 6 bases, with 13 bases remaining between them. CDR3 loop: CASSLDPAGGEQYF. The CDR3 DNA sequence: TGTGCCAGCAGCTTGGACCCAGCCGGGGGCGAGCAGTACTTC. The full variable domain, rest sourced from reference TRBV5-4 and TRBJ2-7, is ETGVTQSPTHLIKTRGQQVTLRCSSQSGHNTVSWYQQALGQGPQFIFQYYREEENGRGNFPPRFSGLQFPNYSSELNVNALELDDSALYLCASSLDPAGGEQYFGPGTRLTVT.

J is TRBJ1-1 and V is TRBV7-3; D not resolved. The V end lost 0 bases, the J end lost 5 bases, and 7 bases lay between the germline ends. Germline-derived CDR1 and CDR2 are SGHTA and FQGTGA. The CDR3 is 13 amino acids. The CDR3 DNA is TGTGCCAGCAGCTTAACGGTACGGACTGAAGCTTTCTTT. Its translation is CASSLTVRTEAFF. The full variable domain, in which reference TRBV7-3 and TRBJ1-1 provide the parts outside the CDR3, is GAGVSQTPSNKVTEKGKYVELRCDPISGHTALYWYRQSLGQGPEFLIYFQGTGAADDSGLPNDRFFAVRPEGSVSTLKIQRTERGDSAVYLCASSLTVRTEAFFGQGTRLTVV.

V usage is TRBV5-1 and J usage is TRBJ1-1; no clear D. CDR3 length: 13 amino acids. In germline, CDR1 is SGHRS, CDR2 YFSETQ. Trimming took 2 bases from V and 0 from J, leaving 5 bases between them. CDR3 sequence: CASSLQMNTEAFF. The DNA of the CDR3 is TGCGCCAGCAGCTTACAGATGAACACTGAAGCTTTCTTT.

V is TRBV7-3 and J is TRBJ2-1; 10 bases line up with TRBD1. Germline V lookup: CDR1 SGHTA, CDR2 FQGTGA. J lost 5 bases, V lost 2 bases, and 6 bases had no gene match. This CDR3 has 16 amino acids. The CDR3, as DNA: TGTGCCAGCAGCTTAGATGTCGGGACAGGGGACAATGAGCAGTTCTTC. As protein: CASSLDVGTGDNEQFF.

The genes are TRBV15 and TRBJ2-1; D is possibly TRBD2 (6 bases). CDR3 length: 16 residues. The germline V gene encodes CDR1 LNHNV and CDR2 YYDKDF (reference sequence). Trimming shortened V by 5 bases and J by 0 bases, and 14 bases separated the two germline ends. In DNA, the CDR3 is TGTGCCACCAGCCCCGGAAGACTAGTCTCCTACAATGAGCAGTTCTTC. Protein product: CATSPGRLVSYNEQFF.

This clone was seen a handful of times. V is TRBV30 and J is TRBJ1-4, with 10 nucleotides matching TRBD1. V was clipped by 2 bases and J by 11 bases; unmatched bases: 8. The CDR3 extends over 14 amino acids. CDR1 is GTSNPN and CDR2 is SVGIG in the germline V gene (reference sequence). The CDR3 here is CAWSSGTGVVKLFF. CDR3 sequence (DNA): TGTGCCTGGAGTTCGGGGACAGGGGTGGTCAAACTGTTTTTT.

V and J are TRBV7-8 and TRBJ2-7; TRBD2 agrees at 13 bases. CDR1 and CDR2 (germline): SGHVS, FQNEAQ. The length of the CDR3 is 15 residues. Unmatched junction bases numbered 4, after V lost 6 bases and J lost 2 bases. CDR3 sequence: CASSYGLAGAYEQYF. The CDR3 DNA sequence: TGTGCCAGCAGTTACGGACTAGCGGGGGCCTACGAGCAGTACTTC.